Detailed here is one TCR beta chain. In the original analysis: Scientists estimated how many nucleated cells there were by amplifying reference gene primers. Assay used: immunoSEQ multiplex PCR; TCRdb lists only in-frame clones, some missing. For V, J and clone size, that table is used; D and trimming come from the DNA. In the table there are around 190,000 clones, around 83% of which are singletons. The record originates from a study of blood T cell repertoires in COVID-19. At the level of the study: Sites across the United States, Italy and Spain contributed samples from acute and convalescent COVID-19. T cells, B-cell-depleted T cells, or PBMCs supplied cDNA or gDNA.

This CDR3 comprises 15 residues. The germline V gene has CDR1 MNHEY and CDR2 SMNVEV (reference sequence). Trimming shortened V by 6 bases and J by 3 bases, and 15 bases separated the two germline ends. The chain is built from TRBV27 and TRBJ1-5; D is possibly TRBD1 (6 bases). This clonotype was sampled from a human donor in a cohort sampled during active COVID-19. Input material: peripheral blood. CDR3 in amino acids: CASSPGVIDNQPQHF. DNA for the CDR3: TGTGCCAGCAGCCCAGGGGTTATCGACAATCAGCCCCAGCATTTT.